The 3 T cell receptor beta chains listed next were all sequenced from one sample in a study of beta chain features in type 1 diabetes (dated by TCRdb to 2017 to 2018). What the work shows at the level of the full study, not this receptor alone: Type 1 diabetes patients showed a moderate but significant shortening of TCRB CDR3 length in all four CD4+ subsets.

Which antigens these TCRs recognize remains unknown. Receptor libraries were prepared by the immunoSEQ multiplex PCR assay. The High Capacity cDNA Reverse Transcription Kit was used to reverse transcribe all of the isolated RNA, meaning that expressed TCRB transcripts were what got sequenced. TCRdb obtained this table from immuneACCESS and retained in-frame rearrangements with V and J assigned. These tables miss some clones; where compared with another copy, unresolved V genes account for less than half of the shortfall, and the remainder is unexplained. For this sample the table gives about 660,000 clones, of which roughly 13% were detected only once. Together, the top ten hold approximately 0.039% of the sample. Material: naive CD4+ T cells from blood. In the paper's terms, the cell subset or site label means: true naive CD4+ T cells. The receptors were sampled from a man between 18 and 29 years old with type 1 diabetes.

This chain joins TRBV15 and TRBJ1-4; the D is unclear. The CDR3 covers 16 residues. From germline, CDR1 is LNHNV and CDR2 YYDKDF (reference sequence). The V and J ends lost 8 bases and 0 bases respectively, with 16 bases between them. The CDR3 spells CATHSPAIATNEKLFF. Here the CDR3 DNA reads TGTGCCACCCATTCCCCGGCTATTGCAACTAATGAAAAACTGTTTTTT. Full variable domain (remainder filled in from reference TRBV15 and TRBJ1-4): DAMVIQNPRYQVTQFGKPVTLSCSQTLNHNVMYWYQQKSSQAPKLLFHYYDKDFNNEADTPDNFQSRRPNTSFCFLDIRSPGLGDTAMYLCATHSPAIATNEKLFFGSGTQLSVL.

The chain couples TRBV5-8 to TRBJ2-3; D gene unclear. The CDR3 is made up of 16 amino acids. Germline values: CDR1 SGHTS, CDR2 YDEGEE. Trimming removed 7 bases at V and 0 bases at J, with 18 bases between. The CDR3, as DNA: TGTGCCAGCTGTCCTTTGACCTTCCGTAGCACAGATACGCAGTATTTT. Its protein is CASCPLTFRSTDTQYF.

The gene calls are TRBV30 and TRBJ2-1; the match to TRBD2 covers 7 bases. The ends lost 4 bases at V and 2 bases at J; junction bases unmatched: 5. Germline V gene data show CDR1 as GTSNPN and CDR2 as SVGIG (reference sequence). The CDR3 has 14 residues. CDR3 nucleotide sequence: TGTGCCTGGAAAGGGGCGGGAGCCTACAATGAGCAGTTCTTC. Translation gives CAWKGAGAYNEQFF.